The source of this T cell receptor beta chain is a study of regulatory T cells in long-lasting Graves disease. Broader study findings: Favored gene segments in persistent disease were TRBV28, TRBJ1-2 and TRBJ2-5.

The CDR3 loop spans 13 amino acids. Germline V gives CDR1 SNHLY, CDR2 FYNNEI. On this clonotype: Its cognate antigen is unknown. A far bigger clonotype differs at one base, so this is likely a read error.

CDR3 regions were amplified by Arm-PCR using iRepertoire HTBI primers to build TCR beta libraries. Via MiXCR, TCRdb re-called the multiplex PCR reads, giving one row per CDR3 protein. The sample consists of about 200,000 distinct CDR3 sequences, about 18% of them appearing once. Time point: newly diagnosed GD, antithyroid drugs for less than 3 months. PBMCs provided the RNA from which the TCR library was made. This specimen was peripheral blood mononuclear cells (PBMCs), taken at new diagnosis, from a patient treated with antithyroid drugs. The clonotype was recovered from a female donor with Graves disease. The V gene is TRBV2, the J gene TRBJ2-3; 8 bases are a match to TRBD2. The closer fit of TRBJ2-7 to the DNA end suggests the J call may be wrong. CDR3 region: CASSWTSPNEQYF. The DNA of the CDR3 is TGTGCCAGCAGTTGGACTAGCCCCAATGAGCAGTACTTC.